This T cell receptor (beta chain) was obtained from a study of cytomegalovirus exposure and HLA in healthy donors (dated by TCRdb to the late 2010s). Turning to the overall study: According to an earlier analysis of 587 of the donors, 150 million to 200 million T cells yielded 95 million to 140 million unique TCR beta sequences and 276 Gb of sequence data. An early release covering 550 to 650 HLA-typed donors comprised approximately 290 gigabases of sequencing data and approximately 80 million unique TCR sequences. Of the roughly 420 genotyped donors, 81% were placed in the genetic ancestry cluster associated with self-reported Caucasian donors. The study aimed to test whether cataloging public T cell receptors could reveal signatures of past pathogen exposure. The study used immunosequencing to profile the T cell repertoires of more than 650 subjects and linked those repertoires to cytomegalovirus serostatus. Along with the approximately 620-subject first cohort, a separate validation cohort of 120 different subjects was used. High-throughput TCR immunosequencing, statistical association of individual TCRs with disease status, and machine learning were combined to predict cytomegalovirus infection status. A later analysis re-analyzed previously published TCR beta repertoires from 666 donors and added high-resolution HLA genotyping to study TCR occurrence patterns. Rather than drawing on any new phenotypic data, the later analysis identified candidate immune exposures from TCR beta sequences and the way those sequences occurred across donors. An earlier analysis of fewer than 700 of the donors applied high-throughput TCR beta sequencing to assess whether each TCR beta V gene segment acted as functional or pseudogenic. Donor age, sex, ethnicity and CMV serostatus were compiled together with the repertoire data. A later genetic analysis took genome-wide SNP genotypes for about 55% of the 666 donors and used that subset as a discovery cohort. All discovery cohort repertoires had been generated using a single sequencing platform. Both class I and class II loci were covered by HLA typing, at four-digit resolution. Typing coverage varied by locus: roughly 629-640 donors for A, B, C, DRB1 and DQB1; roughly 510 for DQA1; some 610 for DPA1; roughly 450 for DPB1. Because of strong linkage in the cohort, a handful of DR-DQ haplotypes were treated as single units for association and clustering. Among 398 genotyped donors of the cohort, an average of approximately 240,000 unique TCR beta nucleotide sequences were sequenced per donor, 15% to 20% of them non-productive.

The cohort consisted of more than 650 healthy bone marrow donors. At the time of sampling, all cohort members were nominally healthy, though unrecorded immune exposures were likely present. The donor tested CMV seronegative, placing the donor among the 350 or so seronegative members of the cohort. Each donor provided a peripheral blood sample, and peripheral blood mononuclear cells were used for TCR beta sequencing. Genomic DNA was extracted from the blood cell samples with the Qiagen DNeasy Blood Extraction Kit. Remarks on this clone: Its target antigen remains unknown. The record has no base qualities; no much larger clone is one base away.

Library method: the immunoSEQ multiplex PCR assay. A mixture of 60 forward primers for TCR Vbeta segments and 13 reverse primers for TCR Jbeta segments was used in the multiplex PCR. A multiplex PCR assay on genomic DNA amplified the CDR3 region of rearranged TCR beta genes. Amplified TCR beta libraries were sequenced as 87-base-pair reads on the Illumina HiSeq System. As for the original processing: A later analysis counted tens of millions of unique TCR beta chains across the 666 repertoires, and approximately 11 million of these chains were shared by at least two donors. To remove PCR and sequencing errors, raw reads were error-corrected and collapsed into unique sequences using a nearest-neighbor algorithm that merged closely related sequences. V, D and J gene segments were assigned by aligning CDR3 sequences to IMGT reference sequences. For a sequence to be retained, a match of at least six nucleotides was required to both a V gene segment and a J gene segment. A rearrangement counted as productive if the CDR3 had no stop codons and remained in frame with V and J, and every other rearrangement counted as non-productive. Following IMGT convention, CDR3 was defined as the stretch from the second conserved V-encoded cysteine up to the conserved J-encoded phenylalanine. Sequences without an unambiguous match to a single V gene segment were excluded from the earlier analysis of about 630 of the donors. An earlier analysis of roughly 590 of the donors called V segments functional above 56.7% productive rearrangements and segregating when the between-donor standard deviation exceeded 5%. To diagnose cytomegalovirus status from the catalog of TCR beta chain sequences, a statistical classification framework was built. In a later analysis, V and J genes were assigned by comparing TCR nucleotide sequences against IMGT/GENE-DB human TR gene sequences. In a later analysis, CDR3 sequences and most-parsimonious VDJ recombination scenarios were assigned using the TCRdist pipeline. In a later analysis, each TCR beta chain was defined by its CDR3 amino acid sequence together with its V-gene family, and reads lacking a unique V-gene family were excluded. To address suspected cross-contamination and a sequencing artifact, a later analysis removed roughly 640 highly shared, low-generation-probability nucleotide sequences. For each public chain, a later analysis derived a clonal expansion index from normalized ranks of inferred template counts within each repertoire. In a later analysis, generation probabilities were computed using a VDJ recombination model fitted to out-of-frame rearrangements, and the results were checked against IGoR. In a later analysis, hypergeometric tests were used to score TCR-TCR, TCR-HLA and TCR-CMV co-occurrence, with a repertoire-size bias correction applied to TCR pairs. To estimate false discovery rates, a later analysis permuted the HLA or CMV assignments 20 times. In a later analysis, co-occurring TCRs were grouped using DBSCAN, and TCRdist sequence similarity was added for clustering within HLA-allele-positive subsets. Repertoires with fewer than 30,000 or more than 120,000 public chains, plus five repertoires with anomalous nucleotide sharing, were excluded from co-occurrence clustering. What TCRdb holds here is the immuneACCESS table cut down to in-frame rearrangements. Part of the clones is not present; checked against another copy, under half of the missing clones reflect an unresolved V gene, and the others are unexplained. That table furnishes V, J and clone size, whereas the DNA furnished D and trimming. In this sample the table shows 170,000 or so clones, 60% to 85% of which occur a single time. Around 6% of the sample comes from the top ten.

Overall study outcomes, separate from this receptor: Because some donors lacked HLA typing at each locus, the association tests relied only on the typed subset. In an earlier analysis of under 600 of the donors, most TCR beta V segments were observed in productive rearrangements about 87% or about 30% of the time, broadly matching IMGT annotations. A cluster of highly shared sequence variants was judged likely to be a technical artifact of the sequencing pipeline. When HLA alleles, especially DR and DQ, strongly co-occurred, attributing TCR associations to individual alleles was difficult. Linkage disequilibrium might explain the correlated functional status among segregating V segments, but an unknown experimental factor could not be ruled out. In a later analysis, some 17,000 TCR beta sequences were associated with specific HLA alleles at a false discovery rate of 0.05. Most TCR sequences were observed very rarely across donors, whereas some public TCRs were present in many individuals. In a later genetic analysis, fewer N-insertions in productive TCRs were reported among donors in an Asian-associated ancestry cluster than the roughly 640-donor mean. A few of the identified cytomegalovirus-associated TCR beta chains were confirmed in vitro to be specific for cytomegalovirus antigens. The classifier was reported to diagnose cytomegalovirus status with high specificity and sensitivity in both the original cohort and the validation cohort. According to a later analysis, parvovirus B19, influenza, CMV and Epstein-Barr virus appeared linked to several top co-occurrence clusters. The presence/absence analyses assumed that sequencing depth was roughly uniform across donors, and that assumption may not be true. A further reported finding was that TCR beta sequences accurately predicted the HLA-A and HLA-B alleles for most subjects in the first cohort. V-gene and J-gene trimming of TCR beta chains was associated with a missense DCLRE1C variant in a later genetic analysis, and the association was replicated in an independent cohort. In a later analysis, the rate of TCR association differed among HLA loci, with DRB1 alleles having the most associated TCRs and HLA-C alleles having the fewest. According to a later analysis, most CMV-associated TCR beta chains appeared to be HLA-restricted, and the HLA associations seemed to be driven largely by CMV exposure. Because counts were too low, fewer than 20 rarely observed V segments, including chromosome 9 orphons, were excluded from the earlier analysis of 587 of the donors. The study listed approximately 150 TCR beta chains as associated with cytomegalovirus. Compared with equally common non-associated chains, HLA-associated TCR beta chains in a later analysis were more clonally expanded and had lower generation probabilities. Only TCR beta chains were sequenced in this cohort, and the absence of alpha or paired-chain data limited detectable features. According to the authors, the approach could potentially be generalized to other disease states and immunological phenotypes. Immune exposure information for the cohort was limited to CMV serostatus.

Source material: PBMCs. The sequence came from a man aged 35 to 55 in good health and CMV-seronegative.

The bases are TGTGCCAGTAGTATAGGACAGGGTTGGGAGACCCAGTACTTC. Its protein is CASSIGQGWETQYF. The chain was built from TRBV19 and TRBJ2-5; 7 bases in between match TRBD1. The CDR3 starts with the cysteine, ends with the phenylalanine, and has 14 residues. This entry keeps only the CDR3 DNA: 42 bases, framed from base 1. CDR1 and CDR2, per the germline V gene (reference sequence), are LNHDA and SQIVND. The V end gives up 1 base and the J end 5 bases, leaving 4 bases in the junction not matched to a gene.